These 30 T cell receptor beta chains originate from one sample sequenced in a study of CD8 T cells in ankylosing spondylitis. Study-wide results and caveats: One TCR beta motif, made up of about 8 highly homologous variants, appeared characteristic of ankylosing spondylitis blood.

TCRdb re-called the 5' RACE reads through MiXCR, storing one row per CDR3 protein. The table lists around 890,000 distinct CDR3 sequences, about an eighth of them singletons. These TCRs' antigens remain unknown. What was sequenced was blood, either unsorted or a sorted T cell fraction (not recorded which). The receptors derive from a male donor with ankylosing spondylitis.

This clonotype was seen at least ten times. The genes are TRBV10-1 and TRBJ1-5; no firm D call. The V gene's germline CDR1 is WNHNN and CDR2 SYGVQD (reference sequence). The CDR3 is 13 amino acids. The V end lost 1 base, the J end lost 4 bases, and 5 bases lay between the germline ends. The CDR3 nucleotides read TGCGCCAGCAGTGAGTTCGGAAATCAGCCCCAGCATTTT. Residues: CASSEFGNQPQHF.

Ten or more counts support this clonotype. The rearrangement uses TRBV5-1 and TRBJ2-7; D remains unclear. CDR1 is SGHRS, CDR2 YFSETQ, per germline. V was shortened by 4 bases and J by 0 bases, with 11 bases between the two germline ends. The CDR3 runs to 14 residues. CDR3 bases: TGCGCCAGCAGCCCCGACGGAACCTCCTACGAGCAGTACTTC. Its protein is CASSPDGTSYEQYF.

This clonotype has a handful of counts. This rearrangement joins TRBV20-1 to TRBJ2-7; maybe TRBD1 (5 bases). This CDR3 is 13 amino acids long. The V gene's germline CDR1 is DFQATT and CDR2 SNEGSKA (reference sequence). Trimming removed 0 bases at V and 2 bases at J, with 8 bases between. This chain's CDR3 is CSARDRVPYEQYF. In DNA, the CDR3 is TGCAGTGCTAGAGACAGGGTCCCCTACGAGCAGTACTTC.

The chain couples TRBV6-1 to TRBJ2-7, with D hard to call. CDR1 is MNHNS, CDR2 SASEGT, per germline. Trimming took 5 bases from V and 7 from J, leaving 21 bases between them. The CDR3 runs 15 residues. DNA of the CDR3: TGTGCCAGCAGTCCACTGGACCGACCCCCCCGGGAGCAGTACTTC. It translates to CASSPLDRPPREQYF.

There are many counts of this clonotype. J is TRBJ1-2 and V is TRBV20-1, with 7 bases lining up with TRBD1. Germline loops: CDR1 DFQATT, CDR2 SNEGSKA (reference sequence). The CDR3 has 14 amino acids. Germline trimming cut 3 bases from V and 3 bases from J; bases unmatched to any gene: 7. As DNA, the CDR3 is TGCAGTGCTAGTCCTCCCGACAGGGACTATGGCTACACCTTC. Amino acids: CSASPPDRDYGYTF.

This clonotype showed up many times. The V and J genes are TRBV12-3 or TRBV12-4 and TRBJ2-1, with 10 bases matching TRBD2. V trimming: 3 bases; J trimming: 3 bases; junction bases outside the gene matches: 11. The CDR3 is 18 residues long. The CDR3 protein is CASSLFLRGLAFYNEQFF. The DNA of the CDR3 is TGTGCCAGCAGTTTGTTCCTCCGGGGACTAGCGTTCTACAATGAGCAGTTCTTC.

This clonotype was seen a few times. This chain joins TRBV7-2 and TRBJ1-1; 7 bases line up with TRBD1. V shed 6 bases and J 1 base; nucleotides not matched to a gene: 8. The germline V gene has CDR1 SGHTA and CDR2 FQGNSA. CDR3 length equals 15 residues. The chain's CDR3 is CASRPDRARNTEAFF. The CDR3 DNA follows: TGTGCCAGCAGACCAGACAGGGCGAGGAACACTGAAGCTTTCTTT.

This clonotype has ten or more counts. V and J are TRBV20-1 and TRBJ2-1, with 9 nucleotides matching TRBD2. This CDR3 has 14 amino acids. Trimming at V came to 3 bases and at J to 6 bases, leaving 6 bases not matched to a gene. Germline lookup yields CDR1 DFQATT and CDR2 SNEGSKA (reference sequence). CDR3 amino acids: CSARGLAGLNEQFF. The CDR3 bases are TGCAGTGCTAGGGGGCTAGCGGGACTCAATGAGCAGTTCTTC.

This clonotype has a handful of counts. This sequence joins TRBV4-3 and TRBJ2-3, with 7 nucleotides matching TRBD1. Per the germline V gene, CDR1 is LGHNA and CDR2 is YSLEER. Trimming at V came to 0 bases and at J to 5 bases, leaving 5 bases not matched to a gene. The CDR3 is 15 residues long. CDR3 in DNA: TGCGCCAGCAGCCAAGATAGGACAGGAGAAGATACGCAGTATTTT. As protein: CASSQDRTGEDTQYF.

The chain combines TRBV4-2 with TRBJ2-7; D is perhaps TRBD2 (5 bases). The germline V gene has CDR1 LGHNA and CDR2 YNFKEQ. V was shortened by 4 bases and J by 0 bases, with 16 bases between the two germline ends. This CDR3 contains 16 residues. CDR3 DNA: TGTGCCAGCAGCCTCTCTGGAGGTGATAGCTCCTACGAGCAGTACTTC. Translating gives CASSLSGGDSSYEQYF.

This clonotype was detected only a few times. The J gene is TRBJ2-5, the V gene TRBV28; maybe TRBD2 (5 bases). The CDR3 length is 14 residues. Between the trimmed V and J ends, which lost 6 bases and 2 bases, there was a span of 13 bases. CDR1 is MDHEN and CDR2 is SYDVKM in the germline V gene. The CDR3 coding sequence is TGTGCCAGCAGCCTACCTGGGAGTCAAGAGACCCAGTACTTC. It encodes CASSLPGSQETQYF.

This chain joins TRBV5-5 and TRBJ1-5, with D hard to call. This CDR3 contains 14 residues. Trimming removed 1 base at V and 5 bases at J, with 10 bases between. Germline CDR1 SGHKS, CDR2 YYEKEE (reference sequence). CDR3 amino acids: CASSLYGSDQPQHF. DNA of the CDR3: TGTGCCAGCAGCTTGTATGGGTCCGATCAGCCCCAGCATTTT. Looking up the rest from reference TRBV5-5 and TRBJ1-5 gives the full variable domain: DAGVTQSPTHLIKTRGQQVTLRCSPISGHKSVSWYQQVLGQGPQFIFQYYEKEERGRGNFPDRFSARQFPNYSSELNVNALLLGDSALYLCASSLYGSDQPQHFGDGTRLSIL.

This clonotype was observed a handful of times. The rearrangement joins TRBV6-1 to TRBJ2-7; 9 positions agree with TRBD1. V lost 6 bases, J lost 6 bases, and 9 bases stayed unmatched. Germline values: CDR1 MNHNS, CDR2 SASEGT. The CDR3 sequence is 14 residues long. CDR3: CASRPTGTGLEQYF. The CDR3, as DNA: TGTGCCAGCAGACCCACCGGGACAGGGCTCGAGCAGTACTTC.

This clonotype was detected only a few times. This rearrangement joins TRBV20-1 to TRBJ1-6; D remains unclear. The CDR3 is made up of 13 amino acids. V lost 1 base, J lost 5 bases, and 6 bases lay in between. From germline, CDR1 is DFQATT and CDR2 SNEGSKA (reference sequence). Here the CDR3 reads CSARVVNNSPLHF. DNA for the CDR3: TGCAGTGCTAGAGTGGTGAATAATTCACCCCTCCACTTT.

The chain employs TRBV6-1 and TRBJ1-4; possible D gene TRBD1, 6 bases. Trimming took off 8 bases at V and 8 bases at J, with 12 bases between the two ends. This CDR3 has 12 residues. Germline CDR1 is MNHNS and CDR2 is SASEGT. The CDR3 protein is CASGQSWEKLFF. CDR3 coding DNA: TGTGCCAGCGGACAGAGCTGGGAAAAACTGTTTTTT.

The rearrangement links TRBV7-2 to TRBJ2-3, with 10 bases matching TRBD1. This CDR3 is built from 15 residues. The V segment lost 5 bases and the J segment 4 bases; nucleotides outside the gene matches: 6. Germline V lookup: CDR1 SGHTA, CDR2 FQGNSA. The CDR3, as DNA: TGTGCCAGCAGCGGGCGGGACAGGGGAGCAGATACGCAGTATTTT. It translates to CASSGRDRGADTQYF.

The CDR3 reads CSASDPLLEAFF. Written as DNA, the CDR3 is TGCAGTGCTAGTGACCCACTCTTGGAAGCTTTCTTT. V gene TRBV20-1 combines with J gene TRBJ1-1; D not certain. Trimming left V 3 bases short and J 8 bases short, with 13 bases between. This CDR3 is built from 12 residues. CDR1 and CDR2 (germline): DFQATT, SNEGSKA (reference sequence).

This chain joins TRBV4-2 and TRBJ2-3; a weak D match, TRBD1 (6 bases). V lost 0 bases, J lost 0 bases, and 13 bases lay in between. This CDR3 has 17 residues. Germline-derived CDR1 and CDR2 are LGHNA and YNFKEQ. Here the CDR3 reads CASSQEIQGFSTDTQYF. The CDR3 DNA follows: TGTGCCAGCAGCCAAGAGATCCAGGGGTTTAGCACAGATACGCAGTATTTT.

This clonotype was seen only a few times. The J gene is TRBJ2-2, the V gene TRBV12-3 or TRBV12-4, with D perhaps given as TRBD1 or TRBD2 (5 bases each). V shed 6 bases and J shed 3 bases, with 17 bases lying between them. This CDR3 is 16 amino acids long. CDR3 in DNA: TGTGCCAGCAGCTCCGGGCCAATGGGGGACACCGGGGAGCTGTTTTTT. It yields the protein CASSSGPMGDTGELFF.

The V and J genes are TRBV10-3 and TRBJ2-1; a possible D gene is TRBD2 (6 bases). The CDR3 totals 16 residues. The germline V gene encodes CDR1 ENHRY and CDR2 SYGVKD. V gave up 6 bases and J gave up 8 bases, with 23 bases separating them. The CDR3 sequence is CAISQGRTGGLDEQFF. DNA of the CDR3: TGTGCCATCAGCCAGGGACGGACCGGAGGGCTCGATGAGCAGTTCTTC.

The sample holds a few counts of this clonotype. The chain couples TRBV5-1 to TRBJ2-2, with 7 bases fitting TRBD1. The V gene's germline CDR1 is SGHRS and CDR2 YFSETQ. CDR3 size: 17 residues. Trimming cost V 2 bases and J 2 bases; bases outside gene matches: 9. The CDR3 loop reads CASSLPRDSDNTGELFF. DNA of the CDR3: TGCGCCAGCAGCTTACCTCGGGACAGCGATAACACCGGGGAGCTGTTTTTT.

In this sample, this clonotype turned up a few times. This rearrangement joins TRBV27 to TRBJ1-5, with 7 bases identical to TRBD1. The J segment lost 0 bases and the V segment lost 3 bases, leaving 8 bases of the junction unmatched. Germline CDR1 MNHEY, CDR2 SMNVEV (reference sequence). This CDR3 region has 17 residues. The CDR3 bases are TGTGCCAGCAGTTTTCGGGACAGCCTTTATAGCAATCAGCCCCAGCATTTT. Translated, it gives CASSFRDSLYSNQPQHF.

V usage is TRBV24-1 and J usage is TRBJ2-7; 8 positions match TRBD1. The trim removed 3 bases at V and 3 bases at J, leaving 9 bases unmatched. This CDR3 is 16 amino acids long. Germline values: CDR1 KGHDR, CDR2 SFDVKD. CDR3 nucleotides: TGTGCCACCAGTGATGCGACCGCGACAGGGGTCTACGAGCAGTACTTC. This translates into CATSDATATGVYEQYF.

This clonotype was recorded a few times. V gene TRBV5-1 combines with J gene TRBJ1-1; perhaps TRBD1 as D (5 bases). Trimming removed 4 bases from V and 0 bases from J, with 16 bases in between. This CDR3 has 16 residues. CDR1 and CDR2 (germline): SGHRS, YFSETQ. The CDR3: CASSNSGRPMNTEAFF. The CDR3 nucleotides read TGCGCCAGCAGCAACTCGGGGCGACCTATGAACACTGAAGCTTTCTTT.

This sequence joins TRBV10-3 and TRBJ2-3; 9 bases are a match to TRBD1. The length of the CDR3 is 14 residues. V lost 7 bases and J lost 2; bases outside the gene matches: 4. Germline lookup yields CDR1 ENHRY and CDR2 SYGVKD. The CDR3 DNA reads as TGTGCCATCAAGGACAGGGGTAACACAGATACGCAGTATTTT. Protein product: CAIKDRGNTDTQYF.

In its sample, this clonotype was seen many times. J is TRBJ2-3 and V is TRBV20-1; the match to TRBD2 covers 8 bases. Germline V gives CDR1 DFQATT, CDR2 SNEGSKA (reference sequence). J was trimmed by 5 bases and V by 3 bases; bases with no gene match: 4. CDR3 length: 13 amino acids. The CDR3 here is CSASGGARDTQYF. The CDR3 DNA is TGCAGTGCTAGCGGGGGGGCGAGAGATACGCAGTATTTT.

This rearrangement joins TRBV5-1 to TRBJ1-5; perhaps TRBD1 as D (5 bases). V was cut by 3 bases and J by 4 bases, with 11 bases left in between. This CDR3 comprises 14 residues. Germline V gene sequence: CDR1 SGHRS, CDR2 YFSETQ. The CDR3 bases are TGCGCCAGCAGCTGGGACGGACTAAATCAGCCCCAGCATTTT. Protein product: CASSWDGLNQPQHF.

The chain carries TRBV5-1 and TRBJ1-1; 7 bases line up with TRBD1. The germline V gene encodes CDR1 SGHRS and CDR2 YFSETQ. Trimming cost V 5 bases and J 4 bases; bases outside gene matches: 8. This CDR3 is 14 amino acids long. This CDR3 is CASSRGGAGTEAFF. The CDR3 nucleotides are TGCGCCAGCAGTCGAGGGGGCGCGGGCACTGAAGCTTTCTTT. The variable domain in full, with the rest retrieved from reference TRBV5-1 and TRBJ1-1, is KAGVTQTPRYLIKTRGQQVTLSCSPISGHRSVSWYQQTPGQGLQFLFEYFSETQRNKGNFPGRFSGRQFSNSRSEMNVSTLELGDSALYLCASSRGGAGTEAFFGQGTRLTVV.

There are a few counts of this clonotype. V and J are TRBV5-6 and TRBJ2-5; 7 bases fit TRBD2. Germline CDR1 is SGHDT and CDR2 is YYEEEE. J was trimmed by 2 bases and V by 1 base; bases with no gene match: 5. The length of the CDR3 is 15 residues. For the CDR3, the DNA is TGTGCCAGCAGCTTGTGGTCTAGCGGACAAGAGACCCAGTACTTC. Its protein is CASSLWSSGQETQYF.

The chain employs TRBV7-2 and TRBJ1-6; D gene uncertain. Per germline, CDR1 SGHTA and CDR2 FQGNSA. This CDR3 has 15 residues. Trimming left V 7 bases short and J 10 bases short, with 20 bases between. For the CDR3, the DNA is TGTGCCAGCATCATGGGGTGGCCTAGTCCCTCACCCCTCCACTTT. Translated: CASIMGWPSPSPLHF.